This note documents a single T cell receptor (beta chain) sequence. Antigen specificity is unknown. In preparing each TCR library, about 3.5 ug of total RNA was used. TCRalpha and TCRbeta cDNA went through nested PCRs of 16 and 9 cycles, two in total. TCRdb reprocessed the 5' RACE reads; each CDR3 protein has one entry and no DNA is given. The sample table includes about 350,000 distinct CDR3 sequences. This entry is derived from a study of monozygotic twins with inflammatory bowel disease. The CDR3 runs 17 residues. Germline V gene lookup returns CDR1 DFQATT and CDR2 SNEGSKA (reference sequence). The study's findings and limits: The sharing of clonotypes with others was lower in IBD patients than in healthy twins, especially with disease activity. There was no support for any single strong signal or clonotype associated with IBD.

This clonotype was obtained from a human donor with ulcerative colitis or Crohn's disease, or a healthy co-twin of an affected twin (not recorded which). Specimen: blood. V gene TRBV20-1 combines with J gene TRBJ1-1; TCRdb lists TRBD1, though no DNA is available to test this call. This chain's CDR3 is CSARDLSSGGWDTEAFF.